A selection of T cell receptor beta chains follows, all from one sample in a study of blood T cells in healthy people across ages. TCRdb re-called the 5' RACE reads through MiXCR, storing one row per CDR3 protein. This sample has 800,000 or so distinct CDR3 sequences; roughly 25% occur once, and the top ten carry 3% to 4%. The sample was also linked to a second study, of T cells of mothers and their children.

Sequenced: blood. Source of these receptors: a boy aged 5-17 years in good health. The CDR3 runs from the conserved cysteine through the conserved F or W. D genes are given only for firm matches. Rows may omit the clone size; those that give it use once, few, many or a size class.

v_call	d_call	cdr3_length	clone_size	j_call	cdr3_aa	cdr3_nt
TRBV24-1	.	15	few	TRBJ2-3	CATSDPGSDTDTQYF	TGTGCCACCAGTGATCCGGGCTCCGACACAGATACGCAGTATTTT
TRBV4-3	.	15	few	TRBJ1-4	CASSQGQTTNEKLFF	TGCGCCAGCAGTCAAGGACAGACAACTAATGAAAAACTGTTTTTT
TRBV28	.	18	.	TRBJ2-7	CASSCYFTIDGSSYEQYF	TGTGCCAGCAGTTGCTACTTTACGATCGACGGGAGCTCCTACGAGCAGTACTTC
TRBV4-1	.	13	few	TRBJ1-2	CASSFNTGFGYTF	TGCGCCAGTAGCTTTAACACAGGGTTTGGCTACACCTTC
TRBV20-1	.	12	few	TRBJ1-2	CNARDNNCGYTF	TGCAATGCTAGAGATAATAACTGTGGCTACACCTTC
TRBV7-9	.	13	few	TRBJ2-4	CASSLTDSYIQYF	TGTGCCAGCAGCTTAACTGACAGCTACATTCAGTACTTC
TRBV4-1	TRBD1	15	few	TRBJ1-2	CASSQDPGTAYGYTF	TGCGCCAGCAGCCAAGATCCCGGGACAGCCTATGGCTACACCTTC
TRBV7-2	TRBD1	15	.	TRBJ1-5	CASSVRQGSEQPQHF	TGTGCCAGCAGCGTCAGACAGGGTTCCGAACAGCCCCAGCATTTT
TRBV4-3	TRBD1	14	few	TRBJ2-7	CASSDGTGPYEQYF	TGCGCCAGCAGCGATGGGACAGGGCCCTACGAGCAGTACTTC
TRBV20-1	.	13	few	TRBJ1-2	CSAREPRYYGYTF	TGCAGTGCTAGAGAGCCCCGATACTATGGCTACACCTTC
TRBV27	.	15	few	TRBJ2-5	CASSPGGHSQETQYF	TGTGCCAGCAGTCCCGGGGGACACTCGCAAGAGACCCAGTACTTC
TRBV20-1	TRBD1	17	.	TRBJ1-2	CSARDPGQGTRYYGYTF	TGCAGTGCTAGAGACCCGGGACAGGGGACCCGATACTATGGCTACACCTTC
TRBV12-3/TRBV12-4	.	13	many	TRBJ1-2	CASSFGTPYGYTF	TGTGCCAGCAGTTTCGGGACTCCATATGGCTACACCTTC
TRBV7-9	.	15	few	TRBJ2-5	CASSLGGGIEETQYF	TGTGCCAGCAGCTTAGGAGGGGGAATCGAAGAGACCCAGTACTTC
TRBV9	TRBD1	16	few	TRBJ2-2	CASSAWTGAKAGELFF	TGTGCCAGCAGCGCTTGGACAGGGGCCAAGGCCGGGGAGCTGTTTTTT
TRBV24-1	TRBD1	16	.	TRBJ2-1	CATSDGDSPMYNEQFF	TGTGCCACCAGTGATGGGGACAGCCCTATGTACAATGAGCAGTTCTTC
TRBV12-3/TRBV12-4	TRBD2	16	few	TRBJ2-1	CASSLLAGGGYHEQFF	TGTGCCAGCAGCCTTCTGGCGGGAGGGGGGTACCATGAGCAGTTCTTC
TRBV29-1	.	14	.	TRBJ2-5	CSVWTEYYQETQYF	TGCAGCGTATGGACAGAGTATTATCAAGAGACCCAGTACTTC
TRBV2	.	11	.	TRBJ1-1	CASIERIEAFF	TGTGCCAGCATCGAGAGGATTGAAGCTTTCTTT
TRBV4-1	.	13	.	TRBJ1-2	CASSQVGHDGYTF	TGCGCCAGCAGCCAAGTCGGACACGATGGCTACACCTTC
TRBV10-3	TRBD2	15	.	TRBJ2-5	CAISESSGAYTTQYF	TGTGCCATCAGTGAGTCTAGCGGGGCTTATACGACCCAGTACTTC
TRBV20-1	TRBD1	13	.	TRBJ1-2	CSARDRGGYGYTF	TGCAGTGCTCGGGACAGGGGAGGCTATGGCTACACCTTC
TRBV27	.	13	.	TRBJ2-5	CASSFNGKETQYF	TGTGCCAGCAGTTTCAACGGGAAAGAGACCCAGTACTTC
TRBV7-9	TRBD1	16	.	TRBJ1-2	CASSLARTGANYGYTF	TGTGCCAGCAGCTTAGCCCGGACAGGAGCTAACTATGGCTACACCTTC
TRBV6-4	.	14	few	TRBJ2-1	CASSDDTGGNEQFF	TGTGCCAGCAGTGACGACACCGGGGGAAATGAGCAGTTCTTC
TRBV15	.	14	few	TRBJ2-5	CAASPGLFAETQYF	TGTGCCGCCAGTCCAGGACTATTCGCGGAGACCCAGTACTTC
TRBV4-3	.	15	.	TRBJ1-3	CASSQNRGPGNTIYF	TGCGCCAGCAGCCAAAATCGGGGCCCTGGAAACACCATATATTTT
TRBV4-3	.	13	.	TRBJ2-3	CASSPDPSDTQYF	TGCGCCAGCAGCCCGGACCCTTCAGATACGCAGTATTTT
TRBV5-1	.	14	.	TRBJ2-6	CASSLQQGQDVLTF	TGCGCCAGCAGCTTGCAACAGGGTCAGGACGTCCTGACTTTC
TRBV11-3	TRBD1	13	.	TRBJ2-5	CASSPDRESTQYF	TGTGCCAGCAGCCCGGACAGGGAGTCGACCCAGTACTTC
TRBV20-1	.	14	.	TRBJ2-1	CSARSGRDYNEQFF	TGCAGTGCTAGATCCGGGAGAGATTACAATGAGCAGTTCTTC
TRBV5-1	TRBD1	14	few	TRBJ2-5	CASSSQGPGETQYF	TGCGCCAGCAGCTCACAGGGGCCTGGCGAGACCCAGTACTTC
TRBV27	TRBD1	18	.	TRBJ2-6	CASSLQGQGVTGANVLTF	TGTGCCAGCAGTTTACAGGGACAGGGGGTAACTGGGGCCAACGTCCTGACTTTC
TRBV7-9	.	15	few	TRBJ1-1	CASSLFQGLHTEAFF	TGTGCCAGCAGCTTGTTCCAGGGTCTTCACACTGAAGCTTTCTTT
TRBV4-3	TRBD2	19	.	TRBJ2-6	CASSQVLGEGAPGANVLTF	TGCGCCAGCAGCCAAGTCCTAGGGGAGGGTGCTCCTGGGGCCAACGTCCTGACTTTC
TRBV20-1	.	16	.	TRBJ2-2	CSASPLERGLTGELFF	TGCAGTGCTAGCCCACTGGAGAGGGGACTCACCGGGGAGCTGTTTTTT
TRBV6-5	.	14	.	TRBJ2-3	CASSYLSGADTQYF	TGTGCCAGCAGTTACCTTTCGGGGGCAGATACGCAGTATTTT
TRBV6-4	.	13	.	TRBJ1-2	CASSDGQGYGYTF	TGTGCCAGCAGTGATGGGCAGGGGTATGGCTACACCTTC
TRBV27	.	14	.	TRBJ2-7	CASSWSAVTYEQYF	TGTGCCAGCAGTTGGTCGGCGGTCACCTACGAGCAGTACTTC
TRBV12-3/TRBV12-4	TRBD1	15	.	TRBJ1-3	CASSLQGVLGNTIYF	TGTGCCAGCAGTTTGCAGGGGGTCCTCGGAAACACCATATATTTT
TRBV20-1	.	13	many	TRBJ2-5	CSAPGTDEETQYF	TGCAGTGCTCCCGGGACTGACGAAGAGACCCAGTACTTC
TRBV20-1	TRBD1	18	few	TRBJ1-1	CSGSRDRGQPLMNTEAFF	TGCAGTGGTTCCCGGGACAGGGGCCAGCCTCTTATGAACACTGAAGCTTTCTTT
TRBV7-2	TRBD2	15	few	TRBJ2-7	CASSAIGGGAYEQYF	TGTGCCAGCAGCGCTATCGGCGGGGGGGCCTACGAGCAGTACTTC
TRBV4-3	TRBD1	15	few	TRBJ1-2	CASSQDRDSYYGYTF	TGCGCCAGCAGCCAAGATAGGGACAGCTACTATGGCTACACCTTC
TRBV5-1	TRBD2	14	.	TRBJ2-1	CASSAGTSGQEQFF	TGCGCCAGCAGCGCCGGGACTAGCGGGCAGGAGCAGTTCTTC
TRBV5-8	TRBD2	15	many	TRBJ2-1	CASSLGLADYNEQFF	TGTGCCAGCAGCTTGGGGCTAGCGGACTACAATGAGCAGTTCTTC
TRBV7-7	TRBD2	13	.	TRBJ2-5	CASSGTESPAQYF	TGTGCTAGCAGCGGGACCGAGTCTCCAGCCCAGTACTTC
TRBV20-1	.	12	few	TRBJ1-2	CSASRGNYGYTF	TGCAGTGCTAGCAGAGGGAACTATGGCTACACCTTC
TRBV28	TRBD1	19	few	TRBJ2-4	CASRAPPLQGAFRANIQYF	TGTGCCAGCAGGGCCCCCCCCCTACAGGGGGCCTTTAGAGCGAACATTCAGTACTTC
TRBV15	TRBD1	15	many	TRBJ1-4	CATSRGDRENEKLFF	TGTGCCACCAGCAGAGGGGACAGAGAGAATGAAAAACTGTTTTTT
TRBV28	TRBD1	17	.	TRBJ1-2	CASTLGARGGDSYGYTF	TGTGCCAGCACTTTAGGGGCCAGAGGGGGCGATTCGTATGGCTACACCTTC